Following are 31 T cell receptor beta chains from one sample sequenced in a study of blood T cells in healthy people across ages. For the second PCR, which ran for 7 to 11 cycles, a sample-barcoded 5' primer and a J-beta primer mix were used. TCRdb called the 5' RACE reads again in MiXCR, with one record for every CDR3 protein. Counted here are about 1.6 million distinct CDR3 sequences, roughly 30% occurring once; the ten biggest clones make up roughly 12%. Sequencing used blood. These receptor sequences come from a woman in her 30s in good health.

The chain joins TRBV14 to TRBJ2-5; TRBD1 matches 7 bases. The V gene's germline CDR1 is SGHDN and CDR2 FVKESK. The V gene end was trimmed by 4 bases and the J gene end by 1 base; junction bases not matched to a gene: 12. This CDR3 region has 17 residues. CDR3 in amino acids: CASSRWADRASQETQYF. The CDR3 bases are TGTGCCAGCAGCCGGTGGGCTGACAGGGCCTCCCAAGAGACCCAGTACTTC. The full variable domain, rest sourced from reference TRBV14 and TRBJ2-5, is EAGVTQFPSHSVIEKGQTVTLRCDPISGHDNLYWYRRVMGKEIKFLLHFVKESKQDESGMPNNRFLAERTGGTYSTLKVQPAELEDSGVYFCASSRWADRASQETQYFGPGTRLLVL.

The chain is built from TRBV12-3 or TRBV12-4 and TRBJ2-4; TRBD1 matches 10 bases. The J call may not be correct, given that the DNA end is closer to TRBJ2-7. This CDR3 is built from 14 residues. The CDR3 region is CASRTPGQGTEQYF. CDR3 nucleotide sequence: TGTGCCAGCAGGACACCGGGACAGGGGACCGAGCAGTACTTC.

This clonotype was found many times. The rearrangement links TRBV6-1 to TRBJ1-2; D may be TRBD1 (5 bases). CDR1 and CDR2 from the germline V gene are MNHNS and SASEGT. This CDR3 has 11 residues. Trimming removed 6 bases from V and 7 bases from J, with 9 bases in between. The CDR3 sequence: CASSPGGGYTF. For the CDR3, the DNA is TGTGCCAGCAGCCCCGGGGGTGGCTACACCTTC.

About this clonotype itself: A much larger clone is a single base away; this may be a read error. V and J are TRBV29-1 and TRBJ2-4; D not resolved. Per the germline V gene, CDR1 is SQVTM and CDR2 is ANQGSEA. The CDR3 runs 11 residues. In DNA form, the CDR3 reads TGCAGCGGGATAGCCAAAAGCATTCAGTACTTC. It yields the protein CSGIAKSIQYF.

This clonotype has a handful of counts. The rearrangement joins TRBV29-1 to TRBJ2-7; tentative D call: TRBD2 (6 bases). This CDR3 has 14 residues. V shed 6 bases and J shed 3 bases, with 18 bases lying between them. Germline V gene lookup returns CDR1 SQVTM and CDR2 ANQGSEA. DNA for the CDR3: TGCAGCGTCACCTGTGGGGGAGGTGACTACGAGCAGTACTTC. Amino acid sequence: CSVTCGGGDYEQYF.

This clonotype was seen only a few times. V usage is TRBV27 and J usage is TRBJ2-1; 9 bases fit TRBD2. The CDR3 contains 15 residues. CDR1 is MNHEY, CDR2 SMNVEV, per germline (reference sequence). J was trimmed by 0 bases and V by 5 bases; bases with no gene match: 2. The DNA of the CDR3 is TGTGCCAGCAGTGCTAGCGGGAACTCCTACAATGAGCAGTTCTTC. Its translation: CASSASGNSYNEQFF.

This clonotype was seen a few times. The rearrangement links TRBV5-1 to TRBJ1-2, with 8 bases identical to TRBD1. J was trimmed by 4 bases and V by 3 bases; bases with no gene match: 14. CDR1 and CDR2 from the germline V gene are SGHRS and YFSETQ. The CDR3 totals 17 residues. The CDR3: CASSSFSVTGAGYGYTF. The CDR3 bases are TGCGCCAGCAGCTCTTTTTCGGTGACAGGGGCCGGCTATGGCTACACCTTC.

This clonotype was detected only a few times. The chain employs TRBV4-2 and TRBJ2-3; a possible D gene is TRBD1 (6 bases). The CDR3 covers 15 residues. V lost 0 bases to trimming and J lost 2 bases, with 9 bases between them. Germline loops: CDR1 LGHNA, CDR2 YNFKEQ. In DNA form, the CDR3 reads TGTGCCAGCAGCCAAGAAGACAGGCTCACAGATACGCAGTATTTT. Its protein is CASSQEDRLTDTQYF.

The chain links TRBV20-1 to TRBJ2-7; 8 bases line up with TRBD2. The V and J ends lost 6 bases and 6 bases, in that order; junction bases with no gene match: 10. From germline, CDR1 is DFQATT and CDR2 SNEGSKA (reference sequence). The CDR3 extends over 13 amino acids. The CDR3 region is CSARQSGSFEQYF. The CDR3 DNA reads as TGCAGTGCCCGACAGAGCGGGAGTTTCGAGCAGTACTTC.

This chain links TRBV20-1 with TRBJ1-6; TRBD1 matches at 7 bases. Germline assignment: CDR1 DFQATT and CDR2 SNEGSKA (reference sequence). V was clipped by 2 bases and J by 7 bases; unmatched bases: 8. The CDR3 is made up of 15 amino acids. As DNA, the CDR3 is TGCAGTGCTAGACCGCCCGGGACAGCGAATTCACCCCTCCACTTT. Residues: CSARPPGTANSPLHF.

There are a few counts of this clonotype. The gene calls are TRBV4-1 and TRBJ1-3; TRBD1 agrees at 8 bases. There are 17 residues in the CDR3. V gave up 1 base and J gave up 3 bases; unmatched junction bases: 8. Germline assignment: CDR1 MGHRA and CDR2 YSYEKL. The DNA of the CDR3 is TGCGCCAGCAGCCAAGGCCCGCAGGGGGCACGTGGAAACACCATATATTTT. As protein: CASSQGPQGARGNTIYF.

This clonotype was seen a handful of times. This chain joins TRBV20-1 and TRBJ2-5, with D perhaps matching TRBD2 (6 bases). V gave up 1 base and J gave up 4 bases, with 13 bases separating them. The CDR3 is 14 residues long. CDR1 and CDR2 (germline): DFQATT, SNEGSKA (reference sequence). The CDR3 nucleotides are TGCAGTGCTAGAGGGGGGGAGGAGGGAGAGACCCAGTACTTC. The encoded protein is CSARGGEEGETQYF.

This clonotype was seen only a few times. The chain recombines TRBV10-3 with TRBJ2-3; D is undetermined. V lost 8 bases and J 2 bases, leaving 8 bases between the germline ends. The CDR3 is 12 amino acids. In germline, CDR1 is ENHRY, CDR2 SYGVKD. CDR3 region: CAIGNLTDTQYF. The CDR3 nucleotides are TGTGCCATCGGAAACCTCACAGATACGCAGTATTTT.

On this clonotype itself: At one of its ends the junction is not consistent with the germline gene, which may arise from a read error. The V and J genes are TRBV15 and TRBJ2-1, with TRBD2 matching over 10 bases. The length of the CDR3 is 18 residues. Germline V gives CDR1 LNHNV, CDR2 YYDKDF (reference sequence). CDR3 in DNA: TGTGCCACTAGCAGATCCCCGAATCGACTAGCGGGCTACAATGAGCAGTTCTTC. It translates to CATSRSPNRLAGYNEQFF.

This clonotype was seen only a few times. The chain combines TRBV20-1 with TRBJ1-6; D might be TRBD1 (6 bases). CDR1 and CDR2 (germline): DFQATT, SNEGSKA (reference sequence). The CDR3 spans 14 residues. Deletions cut 6 bases from V and 6 bases from J, with 15 bases between. CDR3 nucleotides: TGCAGTGCCCACCCCACAGGGACTAATTCACCCCTCCACTTT. Its translation is CSAHPTGTNSPLHF.

This clonotype has more than one count but fewer than ten. The CDR3 reads CAISEQGRTEYF. The CDR3 nucleotides are TGTGCCATCAGTGAACAGGGACGTACGGAGTACTTC. The rearrangement joins TRBV10-3 to TRBJ2-7, with D tentatively TRBD1 (6 bases). This CDR3 has 12 amino acids. Between the trimmed V and J ends, which lost 3 bases and 11 bases, there was a span of 14 bases. The germline gives CDR1 ENHRY, CDR2 SYGVKD.

This clonotype was observed a few times. As DNA, the CDR3 is TGTGCCAGCAGCGGGATGCATGGCTACACCTTC. It is translated as CASSGMHGYTF. The genes are TRBV9 and TRBJ1-2, with D unclear. Trimming pared 3 bases from V and 6 bases from J, leaving 6 bases between. The CDR3 runs 11 residues. Germline loops: CDR1 SGDLS, CDR2 YYNGEE.

The chain carries TRBV27 and TRBJ2-3; no firm D call. V was cut by 6 bases and J by 6 bases, with 16 bases left in between. The CDR3 contains 14 residues. Germline loops: CDR1 MNHEY, CDR2 SMNVEV (reference sequence). CDR3 sequence reads: CASRDSRLLDTQYF. The CDR3 DNA reads as TGTGCCAGCAGGGATTCCCGACTTCTTGATACGCAGTATTTT.

This clonotype was counted between two and nine times. The genes are TRBV20-1 and TRBJ1-2; TRBD1 might be the D (6 bases). CDR1 DFQATT and CDR2 SNEGSKA come from the germline V gene (reference sequence). This CDR3 contains 14 residues. Trimming shortened V by 3 bases and J by 5 bases, and 16 bases separated the two germline ends. The CDR3 DNA reads TGCAGTGCTAGGCGGCTAGGACAGTTGTATGGCTACACCTTC. Translation: CSARRLGQLYGYTF.

This sequence joins TRBV20-1 and TRBJ2-3, with TRBD2 identical over 12 bases. This CDR3 spans 18 amino acids. CDR1 DFQATT and CDR2 SNEGSKA come from the germline V gene (reference sequence). J lost 6 bases, V lost 0 bases, and 13 bases had no gene match. The CDR3 region has the DNA TGCAGTGCTAGAGATGCCACTCCTAGCGGGGGGGCCACTGATACGCAGTATTTT. This encodes CSARDATPSGGATDTQYF.

This clonotype has more than one count but fewer than ten. V usage is TRBV4-2 and J usage is TRBJ2-3; D not certain. This CDR3 is built from 14 residues. The V and J ends lost 4 bases and 4 bases respectively, with 12 bases between them. The germline V gene encodes CDR1 LGHNA and CDR2 YNFKEQ. DNA of the CDR3: TGTGCCAGCAGCCGAAGGGTTGAGGCAGATACGCAGTATTTT. It yields the protein CASSRRVEADTQYF.

The CDR3 DNA is TGCGCCAGCAGCTCTAACCCACTAGCGGGATACACAGATACGCAGTATTTT. It codes for CASSSNPLAGYTDTQYF. The rearrangement links TRBV5-1 to TRBJ2-3, with TRBD2 matching over 10 bases. The CDR3 length is 17 residues. The trim removed 3 bases at V and 2 bases at J, leaving 9 bases unmatched. The germline CDR1 and CDR2 sequences are SGHRS and YFSETQ.

This clonotype was recorded a few times. The J gene is TRBJ1-1, the V gene TRBV10-2; D is undetermined. The V and J ends lost 2 bases and 3 bases respectively, with 7 bases between them. The CDR3 length is 13 residues. CDR1 is WSHSY and CDR2 is SAAADI in the germline V gene. The CDR3 loop reads CASSEEGYTEAFF. As DNA, the CDR3 is TGCGCCAGCAGTGAGGAGGGATACACTGAAGCTTTCTTT.

This clonotype was found a few times. The rearrangement links TRBV6-1 to TRBJ1-6; D is perhaps TRBD1 (6 bases). Germline CDR1 is MNHNS and CDR2 is SASEGT. The CDR3 has 14 amino acids. The ends were cut back, 7 bases at V and 9 bases at J, with 16 bases in the middle. The CDR3 reads CASTAIRGGSPLHF. In DNA form, the CDR3 reads TGTGCCAGCACGGCCATTAGAGGGGGTTCACCCCTCCACTTT.

In its sample, this clonotype was seen once. The chain links TRBV2 to TRBJ2-4, with D uncertain. Germline V CDR1 and CDR2: SNHLY, FYNNEI. The CDR3 runs 13 residues. With 4 bases removed from V and 3 bases from J, the gap between germline ends came to 7 bases. CDR3 in amino acids: CASSGDLKNIQYF. The CDR3 region has the DNA TGTGCCAGCAGTGGAGACCTCAAAAACATTCAGTACTTC.

The chain uses TRBV7-2 and TRBJ2-7, with a tentative D call TRBD1 (5 bases). Trimming cost V 6 bases and J 2 bases, with 17 bases left between them. The length of the CDR3 is 15 residues. CDR1 is SGHTA, CDR2 FQGNSA, per germline. For the CDR3, the DNA is TGTGCCAGCAGGACAGATAGTTTACCACCCTACGAGCAGTACTTC. It is translated as CASRTDSLPPYEQYF.

The gene calls are TRBV7-3 and TRBJ2-1; the D gene could be TRBD1 or TRBD2 (5 bases each). The germline CDR1 and CDR2 sequences are SGHTA and FQGTGA. The V and J ends lost 4 bases and 8 bases respectively, with 21 bases between them. The CDR3 sequence is 16 residues long. DNA for the CDR3: TGTGCCAGCAGCTCCGGACGAGGGGAGAGGGATGATGAGCAGTTCTTC. This codes for CASSSGRGERDDEQFF. The full variable domain, its missing parts supplied by reference TRBV7-3 and TRBJ2-1, is GAGVSQTPSNKVTEKGKYVELRCDPISGHTALYWYRQSLGQGPEFLIYFQGTGAADDSGLPNDRFFAVRPEGSVSTLKIQRTERGDSAVYLCASSSGRGERDDEQFFGPGTRLTVL.

This clonotype has just a few counts. The chain links TRBV18 to TRBJ2-5; D is perhaps TRBD2 (5 bases). The CDR3 consists of 15 residues. Trimming removed 1 base at V and 4 bases at J, with 13 bases between. Per the germline V gene, CDR1 is KGHSH and CDR2 is LQKENI. CDR3 protein: CASSPLTRAPETQYF. The CDR3 nucleotides are TGTGCCAGCTCACCACTTACTAGAGCTCCAGAGACCCAGTACTTC.

This sequence joins TRBV4-2 and TRBJ2-3; no definite D call. Trimming pared 5 bases from V and 7 bases from J, leaving 7 bases between. This CDR3 spans 11 amino acids. Germline assignment: CDR1 LGHNA and CDR2 YNFKEQ. CDR3 in DNA: TGTGCCAGCAGCTCCGCGAATACGCAGTATTTT. Its protein is CASSSANTQYF.

This clonotype has only one observation. It may be a read error: a sequence one base away is much more abundant. The chain joins TRBV20-1 to TRBJ2-7, with TRBD2 matching over 10 bases. CDR3 length: 12 residues. V gave up 2 bases and J gave up 12 bases; unmatched junction bases: 7. Germline CDR1 is DFQATT and CDR2 is SNEGSKA (reference sequence). In nucleotides, the CDR3 is TGCAGTGCTAGACTAGCGGGAGAGACCCGGTACTTC. Translation: CSARLAGETRYF.

Turning to this clonotype: This may come from a read error, since a much larger clone is one base off. The gene calls are TRBV5-6 and TRBJ2-1; TRBD1 is a possible D gene (6 bases). Germline V gives CDR1 SGHDT, CDR2 YYEEEE. Trimming pared 6 bases from V and 6 bases from J, leaving 13 bases between. The CDR3 length is 13 residues. The CDR3: CASNWSGVNEQFF. The DNA of the CDR3 is TGTGCCAGCAACTGGTCAGGGGTCAATGAGCAGTTCTTC.